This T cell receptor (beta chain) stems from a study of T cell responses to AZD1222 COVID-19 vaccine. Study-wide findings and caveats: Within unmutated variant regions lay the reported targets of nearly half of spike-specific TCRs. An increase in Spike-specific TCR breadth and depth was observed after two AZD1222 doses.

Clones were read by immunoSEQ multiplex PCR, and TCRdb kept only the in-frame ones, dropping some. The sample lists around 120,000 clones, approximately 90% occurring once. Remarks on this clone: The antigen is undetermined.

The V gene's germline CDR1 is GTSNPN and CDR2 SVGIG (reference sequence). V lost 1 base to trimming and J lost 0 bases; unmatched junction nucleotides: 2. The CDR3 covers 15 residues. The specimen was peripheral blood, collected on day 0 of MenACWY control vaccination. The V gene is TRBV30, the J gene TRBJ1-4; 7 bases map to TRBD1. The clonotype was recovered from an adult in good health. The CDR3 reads CAWSDQGATNEKLFF. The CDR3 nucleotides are TGTGCCTGGAGTGACCAGGGGGCAACTAATGAAAAACTGTTTTTT. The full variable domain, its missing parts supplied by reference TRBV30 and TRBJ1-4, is SQTIHQWPATLVQPVGSPLSLECTVEGTSNPNLYWYRQAAGRGLQLLFYSVGIGQISSEVPQNLSASRPQDRQFILSSKKLLLSDSGFYLCAWSDQGATNEKLFFGSGTQLSVL.